Each of the 9 T cell receptor beta chains below was sequenced from the same sample in a study of blood T cell repertoires in COVID-19. Assay: immunoSEQ multiplex PCR; the TCRdb copy retains only in-frame clones and omits some. The repertoire consists of 200,000 or so clones, with roughly 85% occurring once and the leading ten covering under 4%. Sequenced sample: PBMCs or T cells enriched from blood (not recorded which). The receptors here all came from a woman aged 40 to 50 with acute COVID-19.

V and J are TRBV19 and TRBJ1-3; D remains ambiguous. The V end was cut by 3 bases, the J end by 0 bases, with 12 bases between. The CDR3 covers 16 residues. The germline gives CDR1 LNHDA, CDR2 SQIVND (reference sequence). CDR3 sequence: CASSMFLSGSGNTIYF. In nucleotides, the CDR3 is TGTGCCAGTAGTATGTTTCTCTCAGGCTCTGGAAACACCATATATTTT.

The chain recombines TRBV12-5 with TRBJ2-1; D might be TRBD1 (5 bases). The V end was cut by 7 bases, the J end by 0 bases, with 10 bases between. Germline values: CDR1 LGHNT, CDR2 FRNRAP. The CDR3 is 14 residues long. CDR3 nucleotides: TGTGCTAGTGCAACAGGTAGCTCCTACAATGAGCAGTTCTTC. Its protein product is CASATGSSYNEQFF. The full variable domain, rest sourced from reference TRBV12-5 and TRBJ2-1, is DARVTQTPRHKVTEMGQEVTMRCQPILGHNTVFWYRQTMMQGLELLAYFRNRAPLDDSGMPKDRFSAEMPDATLATLKIQPSEPRDSAVYFCASATGSSYNEQFFGPGTRLTVL.

The CDR3 DNA follows: TGCGCCAGCGGGGGGGAATCTTTGGCTTTCTTT. This gives the protein CASGGESLAFF. The chain couples TRBV10-2 to TRBJ1-1, with D perhaps matching TRBD1 (5 bases). V dropped 8 bases and J dropped 11 bases, with 15 bases sitting between them. The CDR3 totals 11 residues. The germline V gene has CDR1 WSHSY and CDR2 SAAADI.

The V and J genes are TRBV3-1 (or the pseudogene TRBV3-2) and TRBJ2-1, with 12 bases matching TRBD2. The CDR3 sequence is 17 residues long. The germline V gene has CDR1 LGHDT and CDR2 YNNKEL (reference sequence). J lost 4 bases, V lost 3 bases, and 7 bases had no gene match. CDR3 sequence reads: CASSHPLLAGGYNEQFF. CDR3 sequence (DNA): TGTGCCAGCAGCCACCCCCTGCTAGCGGGGGGGTACAATGAGCAGTTCTTC.

The gene calls are TRBV6-1 and TRBJ1-3; a weak D match, TRBD1 (5 bases). Germline values: CDR1 MNHNS, CDR2 SASEGT. This CDR3 spans 13 amino acids. Deletions cut 0 bases from V and 7 bases from J, with 7 bases between. In DNA, the CDR3 is TGTGCCAGCAGTGAAGCCAGGGATAACACCATATATTTT. This translates into CASSEARDNTIYF.

The chain couples TRBV28 to TRBJ1-2; the match to TRBD1 covers 7 bases. CDR3 length equals 15 residues. Germline V gene lookup returns CDR1 MDHEN and CDR2 SYDVKM. V shed 6 bases, J shed 4 bases, and the junction held 11 bases outside the gene matches. Here the CDR3 DNA reads TGTGCCAGCAGCGACCCGACAGGGACCGGCTATGGCTACACCTTC. It encodes CASSDPTGTGYGYTF.

This clone was counted a few times. The chain carries TRBV19 and TRBJ1-5; weak D call: TRBD1 (5 bases). This CDR3 is built from 14 residues. Per germline, CDR1 LNHDA and CDR2 SQIVND (reference sequence). Trimming cost V 3 bases and J 5 bases, with 11 bases left between them. The CDR3 sequence: CASSIPRVDQPQHF. CDR3 nucleotides: TGTGCCAGTAGTATTCCCAGGGTGGATCAGCCCCAGCATTTT.

This clone came up a few times. The V and J genes are TRBV10-3 and TRBJ2-7; no clear D gene. The CDR3 totals 13 residues. Per germline, CDR1 ENHRY and CDR2 SYGVKD. Trimming removed 3 bases from V and 2 bases from J, with 8 bases in between. For the CDR3, the DNA is TGTGCCATCAGTGAAGCCCCTACCTACGAGCAGTACGTC. Its translation: CAISEAPTYEQYV.

About this clone itself: Compared with germline, one end of the junction differs, possibly owing to a read error. CDR3 bases: TGCGCCAGCAGCCCCGGCAGTACAATCTTATACAGTGAGCAGTTCTTC. It translates to CASSPGSTILYSEQFF. V and J are TRBV5-1 and TRBJ2-1; no clear D gene. The CDR3 is made up of 16 amino acids. In germline, CDR1 is SGHRS, CDR2 YFSETQ.